The clone carrying this T cell receptor (beta chain) showed up just once. As yet, its antigen is unknown. These data come from a study of graft-versus-host responses after intestinal transplantation. At the level of the study: The whole recipient group had anti-thymocyte globulin induction followed by tacrolimus and steroids for roughly three years. Study-wide points: Patients who carried graft-donor T cell macrochimerism also had high graft-versus-host to host-versus-graft clonal ratios in their allografts.

The V and J ends lost 1 base and 7 bases, in that order; junction bases with no gene match: 5. CDR3 length: 15 amino acids. Germline values: CDR1 MNHNS, CDR2 SASEGT. Using immunoSEQ multiplex PCR, the repertoire was profiled, and TCRdb retains in-frame clones only, with some absent. The sample has 65,000 to 85,000 clones, roughly 84% seen once. The chain couples TRBV6-1 to TRBJ1-5; 9 nucleotides agree with TRBD1. This sample comprised unstimulated CD8+ T cells sorted from spleen or lymph node cells, obtained before transplant. The TCR comes from a human donor who was the organ donor for an intestinal transplant. The CDR3 reads CASSEGGQGGQPQHF. CDR3 sequence (DNA): TGTGCCAGCAGTGAAGGGGGACAGGGAGGGCAGCCCCAGCATTTT.